Sequencing of this TCR beta chain was carried out in a study of cytomegalovirus exposure and HLA in healthy donors. The length of the CDR3 is 17 residues. Germline CDR1 SGHDT, CDR2 YYEEEE. The V gene end was trimmed by 2 bases and the J gene end by 1 base; junction bases not matched to a gene: 10. Sampled while nominally healthy, donors likely had unrecorded immune exposures. The study's findings and limits: Earlier analysis yielded a pattern in which most TCR beta V segments were productive about 87% or about 30% of the time. As a later analysis revealed, most CMV-associated TCR beta chains appeared HLA-restricted.

PCR was performed using 60 Vbeta and 13 Jbeta primers. Repertoires were generated with immunoSEQ multiplex PCR, while TCRdb's copy carries only in-frame clones and drops some. The sample holds 150,000 to 200,000 clones, 80% seen once. Comments on this clone: What it recognizes is unknown.

The source material was PBMCs. The chain links TRBV5-6 to TRBJ2-5, with TRBD2 identical over 8 bases. This receptor was taken from a man aged 25 to 40 in good health and CMV-seropositive. CDR3 DNA: TGTGCCAGCAGCTTAGTTGTAGCGGGAAAGTCCCAAGAGACCCAGTACTTC. It encodes CASSLVVAGKSQETQYF.